This entry features one T cell receptor beta chain sequence. This entry is derived from a study of cytomegalovirus exposure and HLA in healthy donors. The germline CDR1 and CDR2 sequences are MNHNY and SVGAGI (reference sequence). The CDR3 contains 15 residues. Unmatched junction bases numbered 13, after V lost 10 bases and J lost 3 bases. Primers: 60 Vbeta forward and 13 Jbeta reverse. TCRdb's copy holds only in-frame clones and misses some; the assay was immunoSEQ multiplex PCR. The sample carries around 170,000 clones, over 70% recorded once. This chain links TRBV6-6 with TRBJ2-7; 9 bases are a match to TRBD1. Sequencing was carried out using PBMCs. This receptor was taken from a man in his forties in good health and CMV-seronegative. CDR3 loop: CATTGAGTGIYEQYF. CDR3 nucleotides: TGTGCCACCACCGGTGCGGGGACAGGGATCTACGAGCAGTACTTC.